Included here is one TCR beta chain sequence, with context. Its antigen is unidentified. The data derive from a study of T cells in Graves' hyperthyroidism and ophthalmopathy. Study details: Upon initial diagnosis and before any treatment, peripheral blood was collected. General study points: Most clonotypes expanded in thyroid above 0.001 were likewise present in blood.

The CDR3 consists of 15 residues. The germline gives CDR1 LNHDA, CDR2 SQIVND (reference sequence). V lost 6 bases, J lost 4 bases, and 17 bases lay in between. RNA transcripts were the template for amplifying TCR beta CDR3 regions. The HTBI primer set drove a first-round RT-PCR of the TCR CDR3. Using its own MiXCR run on the multiplex PCR reads, TCRdb lists one record per CDR3 protein. Among 250,000 to 300,000 distinct CDR3 sequences listed, about 15% were seen once. The specimen sequenced was blood. The receptor's source is a woman between 50 and 59 years old with Graves' hyperthyroidism that later progressed to Graves' ophthalmopathy. The V call is TRBV19, the J call TRBJ2-3; a weak D match, TRBD1 (6 bases). The CDR3, as DNA: TGTGCCAGTAGAGAGAGGGCAGGGGACCCAGATACGCAGTATTTT. It specifies CASRERAGDPDTQYF.